This T cell receptor (beta chain) emerged from a study of technical replicates of blood from a few donors. Per the germline V gene, CDR1 is LGHNA and CDR2 is YNFKEQ. V was shortened by 1 base and J by 4 bases, with 19 bases between the two germline ends. The CDR3 extends over 17 amino acids. This table comes from immunoSEQ multiplex PCR, and its TCRdb copy is limited to in-frame clones, with some not included. The profile covers around 70,000 clones, with roughly 94% appearing a single time and about 0.4% taken by the ten largest. The chain is built from TRBV4-2 and TRBJ2-5; D may be TRBD2 (7 bases). Source material: T cells isolated from PBMCs. The sequence came from a human donor in good health. The CDR3 coding sequence is TGTGCCAGCAGCCAAGCTACCGGGACTAAAGGGGGAGAGACCCAGTACTTC. Amino acids: CASSQATGTKGGETQYF.